This T cell receptor (beta chain) was identified in a study of identical twins. General observations from the study: Out-of-frame TCR alpha sharing in monozygotic twins exceeded recombination model predictions. Invariant MAIT and iNKT cells could partly confound zero-insertion analyses. A cross-sectional statistical analysis, not follow-up of the same donors, supported the conclusions.

A universal primer site arose from template switching, and cDNA bore unique molecular identifiers. One entry per CDR3 protein results from TCRdb running MiXCR on the 5' RACE reads. Of approximately 470,000 distinct CDR3 sequences in the sample, 12% to 15% were seen once. This clonotype has just a few counts. Its antigen remains unknown. Germline V gene lookup returns CDR1 SGHNT and CDR2 YYREEE (reference sequence). The ends were cut back, 1 base at V and 0 bases at J, with 9 bases in the middle. The CDR3 has 15 residues. These data also featured in a second study, about yellow fever vaccine responses in identical twins.

The clonotype was recovered from a woman younger than 30 in good health. The rearrangement uses TRBV5-4 and TRBJ2-3; unclear D gene. The sample consisted of CD4+ T cells sorted from blood. CDR3 nucleotide sequence: TGTGCCAGCAGCTTGCCAACGGGCAGCACAGATACGCAGTATTTT. Its translation is CASSLPTGSTDTQYF.